Included here is one T cell receptor (beta chain) sequence, with context. Its antigen is as yet unknown. These data come from a study of Ad26.COV2.S vaccination and SARS-CoV-2 variants. Study findings and constraints: From the TCR breadth and depth analyses, total T cell responses may have been underestimated.

Treatment here: about 20 received Ad26.COV2.S at low or high dose, single or two shots; 5 received placebo; per-sample allocation not given. Sample collection was performed on day 63 after the first vaccine or placebo injection. As its vector, the vaccine had Ad26, which expressed Wuhan-strain SARS-CoV-2 spike. The germline gives CDR1 SGHVS, CDR2 FNYEAQ. This CDR3 contains 15 residues. V shed 0 bases and J shed 0 bases, with 6 bases lying between them. Sequencing used immunoSEQ multiplex PCR; TCRdb keeps in-frame clones, though not all of them. The repertoire consists of roughly 700,000 clones, with 70% to 90% occurring once and the leading ten covering approximately 1.5%.

This material consisted of peripheral blood, taken in a trial of Ad26.COV2.S vaccine versus placebo. The receptor was derived from a person aged 18-60 years who received the Ad26.COV2.S COVID-19 vaccine or a placebo. The chain couples TRBV7-6 to TRBJ2-1; D unclear. CDR3 in DNA: TGTGCCAGCAGCTTAGCAACAAGCTCCTACAATGAGCAGTTCTTC. It encodes CASSLATSSYNEQFF.